The text below deals with one T cell receptor (beta chain). The clone's antigen remains unknown. Base qualities are not recorded, but no much larger clone differs from it by a single base. CDR1 and CDR2 are read off the germline V gene as SGHDT and YYEEEE. Spanning cysteine to phenylalanine, the CDR3 consists of 17 amino acids. Here the CDR3 DNA is all that survives: 51 bases in frame from base 1. Relative to germline, V is missing 3 bases and J is missing 9 bases, with 16 bases of the junction outside any gene match. The sample is drawn from a study of blood T cell repertoires in COVID-19 (dated by TCRdb to about 2020). General notes on the study: Samples from collaborators originated in the United States, Italy and Spain and spanned both the acute and convalescent phases of COVID-19. The prospective study material was composed of cDNA or gDNA derived from T cells, B-cell-depleted T cells, or PBMCs. The dataset comprised deeply sampled blood TCRbeta repertoires from subjects exposed to, actively infected with, or recovered from COVID-19. The repertoires were made available in a free public database intended to serve as a resource for research on the immune response to SARS-CoV-2. Samples were obtained from the ongoing ImmuneRACE study (first 160 participants) and from over a thousand subjects provided by 6 global collaborators. A de-identified subject ID, COVID-19 status, age in years and sex were almost always included in the sample metadata. Where HLA class I and class II types were available, the types were taken from metadata supplied by the sample provider, not from assay-based typing.

At one collaborating source in Seattle, patients were enrolled during active infection and were followed longitudinally through the course of disease. Whole blood was collected in K2EDTA tubes by collaborating institutions according to the institutions' own protocols. Collaborator samples were shipped for TCRbeta analysis as frozen whole blood, isolated PBMCs, or DNA extracted from either sample type. TCRbeta CDR3 regions were amplified from genomic DNA by means of the immunoSEQ Assay, a bias-controlled multiplex PCR. The published analysis was carried out like this. The number of nucleated cells in each sample was estimated by amplification of reference gene primers within the assay. To quantify the absolute abundance of each unique TCRbeta CDR3 rearrangement, sequence reads were collapsed and filtered. Productive Simpson clonality was computed per sample as the square root of Simpson's diversity index over productive rearrangements. What TCRdb holds here is the immuneACCESS table cut down to in-frame rearrangements. Part of the clones is not present; checked against another copy, under half of the missing clones reflect an unresolved V gene, and the others are unexplained. V, J and clone size are those of that table, while D and trimming were read from the DNA. Here the sample has roughly 230,000 clones; nearly 90% occur a single time. The top ten hold roughly 2.2% of the sample.

Broader findings and caveats from the paper: How much clinical and demographic metadata was included differed by source and by participant, and the metadata was provided uncurated.

This receptor was taken from a woman in her sixties or seventies with COVID-19, enrolled during active disease. Sequencing was carried out using peripheral blood. The receptor chain draws on TRBV5-6 and TRBJ2-1; TRBD1 aligns with 9 central bases. The CDR3 has the sequence CASSSISGTGKLGEQFF. The DNA sequence is given as TGTGCCAGCAGCTCGATCTCCGGGACAGGGAAACTTGGTGAGCAGTTCTTC.